Below are 18 T cell receptor beta chains sequenced from a single sample in a study of cytomegalovirus exposure and HLA in healthy donors. In the PCR, 60 Vbeta and 13 Jbeta primers were used. Repertoires were generated with immunoSEQ multiplex PCR, while TCRdb's copy carries only in-frame clones and drops some. The profile shows approximately 190,000 clones, over 75% of them singletons. Sequencing used PBMCs. These receptors were taken from a man between 35 and 55 years old in good health and CMV-seropositive.

The gene calls are TRBV7-8 and TRBJ2-7; TRBD2 agrees at 7 bases. The germline V gene encodes CDR1 SGHVS and CDR2 FQNEAQ. The CDR3 loop spans 16 amino acids. V gave up 2 bases and J gave up 1 base; unmatched junction bases: 8. CDR3 protein: CASSLTSSGASYEQYF. As DNA, the CDR3 is TGTGCCAGCAGCTTAACTTCCAGCGGGGCATCCTACGAGCAGTACTTC.

The chain couples TRBV10-3 to TRBJ2-5; D unclear. Trimming took 4 bases from V and 0 from J, leaving 6 bases between them. CDR3 length: 13 amino acids. Germline V lookup: CDR1 ENHRY, CDR2 SYGVKD. CDR3 sequence: CAISGPHQETQYF. The CDR3 DNA follows: TGTGCCATCAGTGGGCCCCACCAAGAGACCCAGTACTTC.

V usage is TRBV25-1 and J usage is TRBJ1-1; D unclear. The CDR3 covers 12 residues. Trimming stripped 1 base from V and 4 bases from J, with 4 bases between. Per germline, CDR1 MGHDK and CDR2 SYGVNS. CDR3 residues: CASSEWSTEAFF. In DNA form, the CDR3 reads TGTGCCAGCAGTGAATGGAGCACTGAAGCTTTCTTT.

This rearrangement joins TRBV5-1 to TRBJ1-3; D might be TRBD1 (6 bases). CDR3 size: 14 residues. Trimming shortened V by 0 bases and J by 6 bases, and 10 bases separated the two germline ends. From germline, CDR1 is SGHRS and CDR2 YFSETQ. In nucleotides, the CDR3 is TGCGCCAGCAGCTTGGGGCAGGGGATAAACACCATATATTTT. Translation gives CASSLGQGINTIYF.

As regards this clone: Distinct nucleotide sequences in the sample also encode this CDR3. The chain's CDR3 is CAWKGWVHEQYF. The CDR3 nucleotides read TGTGCCTGGAAGGGGTGGGTCCACGAGCAGTACTTC. This chain uses TRBV30 with TRBJ2-7; D is possibly TRBD1 (5 bases). The CDR3 totals 12 residues. Deletions cut 4 bases from V and 5 bases from J, with 12 bases between. Germline V lookup: CDR1 GTSNPN, CDR2 SVGIG (reference sequence).

The J gene is TRBJ1-2, the V gene TRBV18; 7 bases line up with TRBD1. Germline CDR1 KGHSH, CDR2 LQKENI. V gave up 6 bases and J gave up 6 bases; unmatched junction bases: 7. This CDR3 has 13 residues. Here the CDR3 reads CASSPDRAHGYTF. CDR3 bases: TGTGCCAGCTCGCCAGACAGGGCTCATGGCTACACCTTC.

The chain uses TRBV9 and TRBJ1-6, with TRBD1 matching over 8 bases. The V segment lost 5 bases and the J segment 10 bases; nucleotides outside the gene matches: 8. This CDR3 comprises 14 residues. Germline V gives CDR1 SGDLS, CDR2 YYNGEE. The CDR3 region is CASRAGQGRSPLHF. CDR3 nucleotides: TGTGCCAGCAGAGCCGGACAGGGAAGATCACCCCTCCACTTT.

The sample holds one count of this clone. This rearrangement joins TRBV7-9 to TRBJ2-3; D is unclear. CDR3 length: 13 amino acids. Germline V gene lookup returns CDR1 SEHNR and CDR2 FQNEAQ (reference sequence). The ends were cut back, 5 bases at V and 2 bases at J, with 8 bases in the middle. CDR3 loop: CASSGRHTDTQYF. As DNA, the CDR3 is TGTGCCAGCAGCGGCAGGCACACAGATACGCAGTATTTT.

The rearrangement joins TRBV28 to TRBJ2-5; D not certain. The CDR3 sequence is 15 residues long. Germline CDR1 MDHEN, CDR2 SYDVKM. V lost 5 bases and J lost 1, with 14 bases in between. The CDR3 region is CASSASISPQETQYF. The CDR3 DNA reads as TGTGCCAGCAGTGCCTCTATTTCCCCCCAAGAGACCCAGTACTTC.

The chain recombines TRBV5-6 with TRBJ2-5; D is possibly TRBD2 (6 bases). TRBJ2-7 matches the DNA end more closely, so the J call is doubtful. Germline CDR1 SGHDT, CDR2 YYEEEE. The CDR3 extends over 14 amino acids. The CDR3 DNA sequence: TGTGCCAGCAGCCCTGCGGGATCGTACTACGAGCAGTACTTC. This translates into CASSPAGSYYEQYF.

This rearrangement joins TRBV11-2 to TRBJ2-7; no clear D gene. There are 15 residues in the CDR3. V shed 2 bases and J shed 0 bases, with 11 bases lying between them. Germline V gene data show CDR1 as SGHAT and CDR2 as FQNNGV. CDR3 in amino acids: CASSLHGQSSYEQYF. The CDR3 DNA is TGTGCCAGCAGCTTACATGGGCAGAGCTCCTACGAGCAGTACTTC.

The V and J genes are TRBV6-6 and TRBJ2-1, with D possibly matching TRBD1 (6 bases). V lost 6 bases to trimming and J lost 4 bases, with 16 bases between them. This CDR3 has 15 residues. Germline lookup yields CDR1 MNHNY and CDR2 SVGAGI (reference sequence). CDR3 DNA sequence: TGTGCCAGCAGCCCCACAGGGAACGGTTACAATGAGCAGTTCTTC. Translation: CASSPTGNGYNEQFF.

In this sample, this clone turned up a few times. DNA for the CDR3: TGTGCCAGCAGTCACAGGGAAACTAATGAAAAACTGTTTTTT. Translating gives CASSHRETNEKLFF. This sequence joins TRBV6-5 and TRBJ1-4; a weak D match, TRBD1 (6 bases). The V end was cut by 5 bases, the J end by 1 base, with 8 bases between. This CDR3 contains 14 residues. Germline CDR1 reads MNHEY; CDR2 reads SVGAGI.

This sequence joins TRBV25-1 and TRBJ2-1; 8 bases match TRBD1. Germline CDR1 reads MGHDK; CDR2 reads SYGVNS. V was clipped by 5 bases and J by 7 bases; unmatched bases: 4. This CDR3 has 13 residues. The CDR3 region is CASSYQGANEQFF. CDR3 sequence (DNA): TGTGCCAGCAGTTATCAGGGGGCTAATGAGCAGTTCTTC.

This rearrangement joins TRBV5-6 to TRBJ2-1; 8 bases agree with TRBD2. Looked up from germline, CDR1 is SGHDT and CDR2 is YYEEEE. This CDR3 spans 17 amino acids. Trimming at V came to 4 bases and at J to 2 bases, leaving 11 bases not matched to a gene. The CDR3 DNA sequence: TGTGCCAGCAGCCCACAAACGGGACTAGGGGCCTACAATGAGCAGTTCTTC. Amino acids: CASSPQTGLGAYNEQFF. Using reference TRBV5-6 and TRBJ2-1 for the parts outside the CDR3, the full variable domain is DAGVTQSPTHLIKTRGQQVTLRCSPKSGHDTVSWYQQALGQGPQFIFQYYEEEERQRGNFPDRFSGHQFPNYSSELNVNALLLGDSALYLCASSPQTGLGAYNEQFFGPGTRLTVL.

This chain joins TRBV6-5 and TRBJ1-4, with D maybe TRBD1 (5 bases). Deletions cut 6 bases from V and 8 bases from J, with 7 bases between. CDR3 length: 11 amino acids. Germline CDR1 is MNHEY and CDR2 is SVGAGI. CDR3 region: CASRGGEKLFF. The CDR3 DNA sequence: TGTGCCAGCAGGGGGGGGGAAAAACTGTTTTTT.

The rearrangement links TRBV9 to TRBJ2-7; 13 nucleotides agree with TRBD2. Per the germline V gene, CDR1 is SGDLS and CDR2 is YYNGEE. V was pared by 2 bases and J by 5 bases, with 1 base of the junction left unmatched. The CDR3 consists of 14 residues. CDR3 nucleotide sequence: TGTGCCAGCAGCGTCACTAGCGGGGGGGACGAGCAGTACTTC. It specifies CASSVTSGGDEQYF.

This rearrangement joins TRBV7-2 to TRBJ2-5, with TRBD2 matching over 13 bases. CDR1 is SGHTA, CDR2 FQGNSA, per germline. J lost 4 bases, V lost 5 bases, and 10 bases had no gene match. This CDR3 is built from 17 residues. As DNA, the CDR3 is TGTGCCAGCAGCCAACAAACTAGCGGGGGGGCCAGAGAGACCCAGTACTTC. It codes for CASSQQTSGGARETQYF.